This T cell receptor (beta chain) was recovered during a study of T cell responses to AZD1222 COVID-19 vaccine. Study details: Samples with a second dose at about 4 or about 12 weeks were pooled together.

Study results and limitations: Reportedly, nearly half the spike-specific TCRs target unmutated variant regions.

Details on this clone: Its antigen is unidentified.

Sequencing was performed with immunoSEQ multiplex PCR; in TCRdb, only in-frame clones are kept and a portion is missing. The sample holds 150,000 to 200,000 clones, over 80% seen once. Per germline, CDR1 MNHEY and CDR2 SMNVEV (reference sequence). The CDR3 extends over 15 amino acids. V was shortened by 2 bases and J by 6 bases, with 14 bases between the two germline ends. The source material was peripheral blood, sampled on day 0 of AZD1222 vaccination. The chain is built from TRBV27 and TRBJ2-1; tentatively, D is TRBD1 or TRBD2 (5 bases each). This sequence was found in an adult in good health. The CDR3 coding sequence is TGTGCCAGCAGTTTAACTCCCGGGGCCGGCAATGAGCAGTTCTTC. Protein product: CASSLTPGAGNEQFF.